Listed below are T cell receptor beta chains from one sample, sequenced in a study of T cell responses to AZD1222 COVID-19 vaccine. TCRdb's copy holds only in-frame clones and misses some; the assay was immunoSEQ multiplex PCR. The table records about 99,000 clones, 70% to 90% of them present only once. The sample consisted of peripheral blood, taken on day 0 of AZD1222 vaccination. The origin of the receptors is an adult in good health. The CDR3 runs from the conserved cysteine through the conserved F or W. The D gene is left open where the match is weak. Expanded clones are given a class, and other clones once, few, many or no size at all.

abundance	v_gene	d_gene	j_gene	CDR3aa	CDR3nt
.	TRBV27	.	TRBJ1-3	CASSLRAGGNTIYF	TGTGCCAGCAGTTTAAGGGCAGGCGGAAACACCATATATTTT
.	TRBV14	.	TRBJ2-1	CASSPVGRTSYNEQFF	TGTGCCAGCAGCCCCGTGGGGCGGACCTCCTACAATGAGCAGTTCTTC
.	TRBV6-5	.	TRBJ2-6	CASNERRSGANVLTF	TGTGCCAGCAACGAGCGTCGCTCTGGGGCCAACGTCCTGACTTTC
.	TRBV5-3	.	TRBJ1-2	CARSFSPRANYGYTF	TGTGCCAGAAGCTTTTCCCCCAGGGCTAACTATGGCTACACCTTC
.	TRBV7-9	.	TRBJ1-4	CASSLVGRLGEKLFF	TGTGCCAGCAGCTTAGTGGGCAGGCTCGGTGAAAAACTGTTTTTT
.	TRBV18	.	TRBJ1-1	CASSKPLLNPEAFF	TGTGCCAGCTCTAAACCCCTCCTGAACCCTGAAGCTTTCTTT
.	TRBV19	TRBD1	TRBJ2-3	CASSPQGPSTDTQYF	TGTGCCAGTAGTCCACAGGGGCCGAGCACAGATACGCAGTATTTT
.	TRBV5-4	.	TRBJ2-1	CASSPTPRPSSYNEQFF	TGTGCCAGCAGCCCGACCCCCAGGCCCAGCTCCTACAATGAGCAGTTCTTC
.	TRBV4-3	.	TRBJ2-5	CASSQDGPLGASQETQYF	TGCGCCAGCAGCCAAGATGGTCCCTTGGGGGCTTCCCAAGAGACCCAGTACTTC
.	TRBV19	TRBD1	TRBJ2-5	CATEKTGEETQYF	TGTGCCACCGAAAAGACAGGGGAGGAGACCCAGTACTTC
.	TRBV6-5	TRBD1	TRBJ1-1	CASSSPGQGTEAFF	TGTGCCAGCAGTTCCCCGGGACAGGGGACTGAAGCTTTCTTT
.	TRBV5-6	.	TRBJ2-1	CASSPKTRVEQFF	TGTGCCAGCAGCCCCAAGACTAGAGTCGAGCAGTTCTTC
.	TRBV20-1	TRBD1	TRBJ1-1	CSARGGQWAFF	TGCAGTGCTAGGGGGGGACAGTGGGCTTTCTTT
once	TRBV28	.	TRBJ1-1	CASSWNTEAFF	TGTGCCAGCAGTTGGAACACTGAAGCTTTCTTT
.	TRBV6-6	.	TRBJ2-2	CASLSGELFF	TGTGCCAGCTTATCCGGGGAGCTGTTTTTT
.	TRBV18	.	TRBJ1-1	CASSETGGRNTEAFF	TGTGCCAGCTCAGAAACGGGGGGGCGGAACACTGAAGCTTTCTTT
.	TRBV27	.	TRBJ1-5	CASSFGRAQPQHF	TGTGCCAGCAGTTTTGGCAGGGCCCAGCCCCAGCATTTT
.	TRBV18	TRBD1	TRBJ2-2	CASSFGTGNTGELFF	TGTGCCAGCTCATTCGGGACAGGGAACACCGGGGAGCTGTTTTTT
.	TRBV18	.	TRBJ2-3	CASSPNFSADTQYF	TGTGCCAGCTCACCTAACTTTAGCGCAGATACGCAGTATTTT
.	TRBV19	.	TRBJ1-3	CASRMMARPSGNTIYF	TGTGCCAGTAGGATGATGGCCCGGCCTTCTGGAAACACCATATATTTT
.	TRBV11-2	.	TRBJ1-2	CASSPSGTLYGYTF	TGTGCCAGCAGCCCTAGTGGGACACTCTATGGCTACACCTTC
.	TRBV7-3	TRBD2	TRBJ2-1	CASSPSPYGRAGEQFF	TGTGCCAGCAGCCCATCCCCTTACGGGAGGGCGGGGGAGCAGTTCTTC
.	TRBV9	.	TRBJ2-1	CASNPSGQGTYNEQFF	TGTGCCAGCAACCCGAGCGGGCAGGGGACCTACAATGAGCAGTTCTTC
.	TRBV9	.	TRBJ2-1	CASSVGRVSQVLRNEQFF	TGTGCCAGCAGCGTAGGTAGGGTGTCGCAGGTATTAAGGAATGAGCAGTTCTTC
.	TRBV11-3	TRBD2	TRBJ2-1	CASSSTRVAGLEQFF	TGTGCCAGCAGCTCCACTAGGGTAGCGGGCTTAGAGCAGTTCTTC
.	TRBV5-6	.	TRBJ1-5	CASSVWTVSNQPQHF	TGTGCCAGCAGCGTCTGGACAGTTAGCAATCAGCCCCAGCATTTT
.	TRBV24-1	.	TRBJ2-2	CATRGRAGAENTGELFF	TGTGCCACCAGAGGGAGAGCAGGGGCCGAGAACACCGGGGAGCTGTTTTTT
.	TRBV29-1	TRBD1	TRBJ2-7	CSAGTGVSYEQYF	TGCAGCGCCGGGACAGGGGTCTCCTACGAGCAGTACTTC
.	TRBV6-5	.	TRBJ1-2	CASSYQTEGGYTF	TGTGCCAGCAGTTACCAGACAGAGGGGGGCTACACCTTC
.	TRBV5-4	.	TRBJ2-1	CASSPGGGNEQFF	TGTGCCAGCAGCCCCGGGGGAGGAAATGAGCAGTTCTTC
.	TRBV7-2	TRBD2	TRBJ2-7	CASSPPTKRGTYEQYF	TGTGCCAGCAGCCCCCCGACTAAGCGGGGGACCTACGAGCAGTACTTC
once	TRBV2	.	TRBJ1-4	CASHRDGEKLFF	TGTGCCAGCCACAGGGATGGAGAAAAACTGTTTTTT
.	TRBV2	TRBD2	TRBJ2-3	CASSVGAGPTDTQYF	TGTGCCAGCAGTGTGGGAGCGGGACCCACAGATACGCAGTATTTT
.	TRBV6-6	.	TRBJ1-6	CASSYLSGIALHF	TGTGCCAGCAGTTACCTTAGCGGGATAGCCCTCCACTTT
.	TRBV5-4	.	TRBJ2-1	CASSLDGGGKNEQFF	TGTGCCAGCAGCTTGGATGGGGGCGGGAAAAATGAGCAGTTCTTC
few	TRBV5-6	.	TRBJ2-6	CASSPGRPGANVLTF	TGTGCCAGCAGTCCAGGGAGACCGGGGGCCAACGTCCTGACTTTC
few	TRBV7-9	.	TRBJ1-2	CASSSSRGGYYGYTF	TGTGCCAGCAGCTCTTCCCGGGGGGGCTACTATGGCTACACCTTC